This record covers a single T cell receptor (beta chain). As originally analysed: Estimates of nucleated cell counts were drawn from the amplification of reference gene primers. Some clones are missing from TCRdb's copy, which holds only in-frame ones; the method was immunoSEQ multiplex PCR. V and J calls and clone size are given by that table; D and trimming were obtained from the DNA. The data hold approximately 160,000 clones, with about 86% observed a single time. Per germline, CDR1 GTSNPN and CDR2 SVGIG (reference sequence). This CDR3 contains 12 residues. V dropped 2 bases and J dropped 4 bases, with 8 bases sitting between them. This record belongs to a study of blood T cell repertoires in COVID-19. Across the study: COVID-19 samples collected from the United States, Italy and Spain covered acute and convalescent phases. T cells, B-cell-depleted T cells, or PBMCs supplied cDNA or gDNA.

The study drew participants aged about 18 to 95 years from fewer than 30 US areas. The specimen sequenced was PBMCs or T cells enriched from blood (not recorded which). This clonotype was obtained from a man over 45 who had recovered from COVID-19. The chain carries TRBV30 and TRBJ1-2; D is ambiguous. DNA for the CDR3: TGTGCCTGGAGTTGGCTGTCCTATGGCTACACCTTC. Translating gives CAWSWLSYGYTF.